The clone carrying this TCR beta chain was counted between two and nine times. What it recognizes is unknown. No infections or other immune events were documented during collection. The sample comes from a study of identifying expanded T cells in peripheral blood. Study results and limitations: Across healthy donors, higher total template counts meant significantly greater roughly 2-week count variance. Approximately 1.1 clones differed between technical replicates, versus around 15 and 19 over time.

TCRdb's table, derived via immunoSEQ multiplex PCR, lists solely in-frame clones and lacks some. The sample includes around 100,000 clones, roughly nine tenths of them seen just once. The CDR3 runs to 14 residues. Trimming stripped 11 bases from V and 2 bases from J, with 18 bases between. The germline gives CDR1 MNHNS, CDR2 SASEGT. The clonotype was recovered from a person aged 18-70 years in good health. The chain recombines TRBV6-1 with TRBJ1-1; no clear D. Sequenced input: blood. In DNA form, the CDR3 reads TGTGCCTCGGTGACGGTCCGAGGAAACACTGAAGCTTTCTTT. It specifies CASVTVRGNTEAFF.